This TCR beta chain was retrieved from a study of blood T cell repertoires in COVID-19. Study context: T cells, B-cell-depleted T cells, or PBMCs provided the cDNA or gDNA that served as material.

This clone was seen once. CDR1 is SGHTA and CDR2 is FQGTGA in the germline V gene. Trimming removed 1 base from V and 6 bases from J; junction bases left unmatched: 13. The CDR3 covers 18 residues. Per the authors' pipeline: Nucleated cell counts were estimated from reference gene primer amplification. Profiled with immunoSEQ multiplex PCR; TCRdb holds only in-frame clones, not every one. Clone size and the V and J calls come from that table; the DNA yielded D and trimming. The sample contains hundreds of thousands of clones, 85% to 90% of which appear only once. Sequencing was carried out using peripheral blood. The clonotype comes from a woman in her twenties or thirties with acute or convalescent COVID-19. This rearrangement joins TRBV7-3 to TRBJ2-2; TRBD1 aligns across 8 bases. CDR3 coding DNA: TGTGCCAGCAGCTTAATGTCCCGACGAAAGGGACAGGCCGGGGAGCTGTTTTTT. Its protein is CASSLMSRRKGQAGELFF.